This is a list of T cell receptor beta chains from one sample in a study of T cell responses to AZD1222 COVID-19 vaccine. Clones were read by immunoSEQ multiplex PCR, and TCRdb kept only the in-frame ones, dropping some. The sample carries approximately 120,000 clones, approximately 89% recorded once. Sample: peripheral blood, taken on day 0 of AZD1222 vaccination. These receptors originate from an adult in good health. CDR3s include the opening cysteine and the closing phenylalanine or tryptophan. A D gene is named only where the DNA matches it firmly. The size entry is marked missing in some rows and otherwise reads once, few, many or a size class.

size: -
J: TRBJ1-5
D: -
V: TRBV12-5
CDR3: CASGFGRGNQPQHF
DNA: TGTGCTAGTGGTTTCGGAAGGGGCAATCAGCCCCAGCATTTT

size: once
J: TRBJ2-7
D: -
V: TRBV2
CDR3: CASTRGRGYEQYF
DNA: TGTGCCAGCACGAGGGGTAGAGGCTACGAGCAGTACTTC

size: -
J: TRBJ1-1
D: -
V: TRBV5-4
CDR3: CASSLSGPNTEAFF
DNA: TGTGCCAGCAGCTTGTCCGGCCCGAACACTGAAGCTTTCTTT

size: -
J: TRBJ1-5
D: TRBD1
V: TRBV28
CDR3: CASRRGTGAYNQPQHF
DNA: TGTGCCAGCAGGCGGGGGACAGGGGCTTACAATCAGCCCCAGCATTTT

size: -
J: TRBJ1-1
D: -
V: TRBV11-2
CDR3: CASSFPVSQGELGNTEAFF
DNA: TGTGCCAGCAGCTTCCCGGTTTCACAGGGCGAATTGGGGAACACTGAAGCTTTCTTT

size: -
J: TRBJ2-2
D: TRBD1
V: TRBV19
CDR3: CASSLRTGSGTGELFF
DNA: TGTGCCAGTAGCCTTCGGACAGGGTCTGGCACCGGGGAGCTGTTTTTT

size: -
J: TRBJ1-2
D: -
V: TRBV2
CDR3: CASSEQGANYGYTF
DNA: TGTGCCAGCAGTGAGCAAGGGGCTAACTATGGCTACACCTTC

size: once
J: TRBJ2-7
D: TRBD2
V: TRBV19
CDR3: CASSMEAGGYEQYF
DNA: TGTGCCAGTAGTATGGAAGCGGGGGGTTACGAGCAGTACTTC

size: -
J: TRBJ2-7
D: -
V: TRBV2
CDR3: CASSETAGPTYEQYF
DNA: TGTGCCAGCAGTGAAACGGCGGGGCCCACCTACGAGCAGTACTTC

size: -
J: TRBJ2-7
D: -
V: TRBV7-9
CDR3: CASSYPTVPYEQYF
DNA: TGTGCCAGCAGCTACCCGACAGTACCCTACGAGCAGTACTTC

size: -
J: TRBJ2-5
D: -
V: TRBV18
CDR3: CASSPDSRAETQYF
DNA: TGTGCCAGCTCACCAGATTCCCGGGCAGAGACCCAGTACTTC

size: -
J: TRBJ2-5
D: -
V: TRBV12-3/TRBV12-4
CDR3: CASRQTGRETQYF
DNA: TGTGCCAGCAGGCAGACAGGGAGGGAGACCCAGTACTTC

size: once
J: TRBJ2-1
D: TRBD2
V: TRBV6-5
CDR3: CASSRTSGRGNEQFF
DNA: TGTGCCAGCAGTCGGACTAGCGGGAGGGGCAATGAGCAGTTCTTC

size: -
J: TRBJ2-2
D: -
V: TRBV15
CDR3: CATSRDGGNTGELFF
DNA: TGTGCCACCAGCAGAGACGGGGGGAACACCGGGGAGCTGTTTTTT

size: -
J: TRBJ2-7
D: -
V: TRBV12-3/TRBV12-4
CDR3: CASSLNSHEQYF
DNA: TGTGCCAGCAGCCTCAATTCCCACGAGCAGTACTTC

size: -
J: TRBJ1-5
D: -
V: TRBV10-2
CDR3: CASSWTGEVEPQHF
DNA: TGCGCCAGCAGTTGGACCGGTGAGGTTGAGCCCCAGCATTTT

size: once
J: TRBJ2-7
D: TRBD1
V: TRBV11-2
CDR3: CASSPQGAQGYEQYF
DNA: TGTGCCAGCAGCCCTCAGGGGGCGCAAGGATACGAGCAGTACTTC

size: -
J: TRBJ1-1
D: -
V: TRBV27
CDR3: CASRVRGVITEAFF
DNA: TGTGCCAGCAGAGTTCGAGGGGTGATCACTGAAGCTTTCTTT

size: once
J: TRBJ2-7
D: -
V: TRBV29-1
CDR3: CSAFVGGTNSYEQYF
DNA: TGCAGCGCTTTTGTTGGGGGGACAAACTCCTACGAGCAGTACTTC

size: once
J: TRBJ2-5
D: -
V: TRBV9
CDR3: CASSVADQETQYF
DNA: TGTGCCAGCAGCGTAGCTGACCAAGAGACCCAGTACTTC

size: -
J: TRBJ2-7
D: TRBD1
V: TRBV7-2
CDR3: CASSLVGTGIYEQYF
DNA: TGTGCCAGCAGCTTAGTCGGGACAGGTATTTACGAGCAGTACTTC

size: once
J: TRBJ2-1
D: -
V: TRBV7-2
CDR3: CASSLGLSQFF
DNA: TGTGCCAGCAGCTTAGGACTAAGCCAGTTCTTC

size: -
J: TRBJ1-2
D: TRBD1
V: TRBV18
CDR3: CASSPLTGYNYGYTF
DNA: TGTGCCAGCTCACCCCTGACAGGGTATAACTATGGCTACACCTTC

size: once
J: TRBJ2-3
D: -
V: TRBV4-1
CDR3: CASSQVEDTQYF
DNA: TGCGCCAGCAGCCAAGTTGAAGATACGCAGTATTTT

size: -
J: TRBJ2-3
D: TRBD1
V: TRBV11-2
CDR3: CASSLVGQGTDTQYF
DNA: TGTGCCAGCAGCTTAGTGGGACAGGGCACAGATACGCAGTATTTT

size: few
J: TRBJ2-1
D: -
V: TRBV7-3
CDR3: CASSAPEVGSSYNEQFF
DNA: TGTGCCAGCAGCGCCCCCGAAGTGGGGAGTTCCTACAATGAGCAGTTCTTC

size: -
J: TRBJ1-1
D: TRBD1
V: TRBV30
CDR3: CAWDRGGTEAFF
DNA: TGTGCCTGGGACAGGGGTGGCACTGAAGCTTTCTTT

size: -
J: TRBJ2-2
D: -
V: TRBV19
CDR3: CASQQGNGELFF
DNA: TGTGCCAGCCAACAGGGAAACGGGGAGCTGTTTTTT

size: -
J: TRBJ1-1
D: -
V: TRBV14
CDR3: CASSHNVGGTEAFF
DNA: TGTGCCAGCAGCCACAACGTAGGGGGAACTGAAGCTTTCTTT

size: -
J: TRBJ2-1
D: TRBD1
V: TRBV28
CDR3: CASSPGGPTVPNEQFF
DNA: TGTGCCAGCAGCCCAGGGGGCCCGACAGTGCCCAATGAGCAGTTCTTC

size: -
J: TRBJ1-3
D: -
V: TRBV3-1/TRBV3-2
CDR3: CASSLDSPYSGNTIYF
DNA: TGTGCCAGCAGCCTGGACAGCCCCTACTCTGGAAACACCATATATTTT

size: -
J: TRBJ1-2
D: TRBD1
V: TRBV28
CDR3: CATRQGTRNYGYTF
DNA: TGTGCCACCCGACAGGGGACGAGAAACTATGGCTACACCTTC

size: -
J: TRBJ2-6
D: TRBD2
V: TRBV19
CDR3: CASSPGLAGGPSGANVLTF
DNA: TGTGCCAGTAGTCCCGGACTAGCGGGGGGGCCTAGTGGGGCCAACGTCCTGACTTTC

size: once
J: TRBJ2-2
D: -
V: TRBV9
CDR3: CASSEPPRELNTGELFF
DNA: TGTGCCAGCAGCGAGCCTCCCCGGGAATTGAACACCGGGGAGCTGTTTTTT

size: -
J: TRBJ2-2
D: -
V: TRBV6-2/TRBV6-3
CDR3: CASSYSPGRELFF
DNA: TGTGCCAGCAGTTACTCGCCAGGGAGGGAGCTGTTTTTT

size: few
J: TRBJ2-1
D: -
V: TRBV24-1
CDR3: CATSDFGAGEQFF
DNA: TGTGCCACCAGTGATTTTGGGGCGGGTGAGCAGTTCTTC

size: -
J: TRBJ2-7
D: -
V: TRBV5-1
CDR3: CASSFGPEGSYEQYF
DNA: TGCGCCAGCAGCTTTGGCCCCGAGGGATCTTACGAGCAGTACTTC

size: -
J: TRBJ2-3
D: -
V: TRBV5-6
CDR3: CASSLGTAARDTQYF
DNA: TGTGCCAGCAGCTTGGGGACAGCCGCCCGAGATACGCAGTATTTT

size: -
J: TRBJ1-6
D: -
V: TRBV3-1/TRBV3-2
CDR3: CASSQGRQGNNSPLHF
DNA: TGTGCCAGCAGCCAAGGGAGGCAGGGCAATAATTCACCCCTCCACTTT

size: once
J: TRBJ2-3
D: TRBD2
V: TRBV3-1/TRBV3-2
CDR3: CASSRLAGDVDTQYF
DNA: TGTGCCAGCAGCCGACTAGCGGGGGATGTAGATACGCAGTATTTT

size: -
J: TRBJ1-3
D: -
V: TRBV9
CDR3: CASSVSGIESSGNTIYF
DNA: TGTGCCAGCAGCGTAAGCGGGATCGAAAGTTCTGGAAACACCATATATTTT

size: -
J: TRBJ2-1
D: -
V: TRBV3-1/TRBV3-2
CDR3: CASSQGPRRYNEQFF
DNA: TGTGCCAGCAGCCAAGGGCCGCGCAGGTACAATGAGCAGTTCTTC

size: -
J: TRBJ2-2
D: -
V: TRBV7-2
CDR3: CASSQPGHDASTGELFF
DNA: TGTGCCAGCAGCCAGCCGGGACATGATGCTTCCACCGGGGAGCTGTTTTTT

size: -
J: TRBJ2-7
D: TRBD2
V: TRBV11-2
CDR3: CASSTTSGGFYEQYF
DNA: TGTGCCAGCAGCACAACTAGCGGTGGGTTCTACGAGCAGTACTTC

size: -
J: TRBJ2-1
D: TRBD2
V: TRBV6-5
CDR3: CASSRDYYNEQFF
DNA: TGTGCCAGCAGCCGGGACTATTACAATGAGCAGTTCTTC

size: -
J: TRBJ1-1
D: TRBD1
V: TRBV7-9
CDR3: CASSSQNLTGTNTEAFF
DNA: TGTGCCAGCAGCTCCCAAAACCTGACAGGGACGAACACTGAAGCTTTCTTT

size: -
J: TRBJ2-5
D: -
V: TRBV16
CDR3: CASSQSQQRETQYF
DNA: TGTGCCAGCAGCCAATCACAACAGCGGGAGACCCAGTACTTC

size: -
J: TRBJ1-2
D: -
V: TRBV4-1
CDR3: CASSQVTGRQNGYTF
DNA: TGCGCCAGCAGCCAAGTCACAGGGAGACAGAATGGCTACACCTTC